The entry below gives a single T cell receptor (beta chain) sequence along with its context. Time point reported: after dendritic cell vaccination, including at tumor progression/relapse. Some clones are missing from TCRdb's copy, which holds only in-frame ones; the method was immunoSEQ multiplex PCR. The repertoire includes 75,000 to 95,000 clones, more than 75% of them detected once, and 2% to 2.5% sits in the top ten. The data originate from a study of glioma-infiltrating T cells after dendritic cell vaccination. Study context: Treatment, given 2003 to 2012, was autologous tumor lysate-pulsed dendritic cell vaccination.

With 2 bases removed from V and 6 bases from J, the gap between germline ends came to 12 bases. The germline CDR1 and CDR2 sequences are SGHRS and YFSETQ. The CDR3 totals 13 residues. This specimen was blood, taken after dendritic cell vaccination. The chain uses TRBV5-1 and TRBJ2-7, with D hard to call. This sequence was found in a human donor with glioblastoma. The CDR3 reads CASSLQIDREQYF. The CDR3 region has the DNA TGCGCCAGCAGCTTACAGATCGACCGCGAGCAGTACTTC.